This T cell receptor beta chain appears in the sequencing data of a study of early T cells in non-severe SARS-CoV-2 infection. At the level of the study: Chains from this unsorted whole-blood bulk RNA could not be paired.

The germline V gene encodes CDR1 DFQATT and CDR2 SNEGSKA (reference sequence). V lost 0 bases and J lost 5, with 9 bases in between. This CDR3 comprises 13 residues. The protocol attached unique molecular identifiers to individual cDNA molecules. TCRdb independently ran MiXCR on the 5' RACE reads; one entry per CDR3 protein. Of 80,000 or so distinct CDR3 sequences listed, roughly 16% were seen once; the top ten hold less than 15%. The chain recombines TRBV20-1 with TRBJ2-3; D is tentatively TRBD1 or TRBD2 (6 bases each). The material sequenced was whole blood. The receptor was isolated from an adult who was a healthcare worker with PCR-confirmed SARS-CoV-2 infection or an uninfected control (not recorded which). The CDR3 DNA reads as TGCAGTGCTAGAGATGGGGGGCTAGATACGCAGTATTTT. It translates to CSARDGGLDTQYF.